This T cell receptor beta chain was identified during a study of T-cell reconstitution after alpha-beta-depleted transplantation in children. This clonotype has a count of ten or more. TCRbeta library preparation incorporated unique molecular identifiers. TCRdb re-derived calls from the PCR reads in MiXCR, one entry per CDR3 protein. The profile shows approximately 640,000 distinct CDR3 sequences, approximately 16% of them singletons. This CDR3 is 16 amino acids long. Germline V gene lookup returns CDR1 SQVTM and CDR2 ANQGSEA. The J segment lost 3 bases and the V segment lost 6 bases, leaving 10 bases of the junction unmatched.

Sample: PBMCs from the stem cell graft donor, taken from the stem cell graft. This rearrangement joins TRBV29-1 to TRBJ2-3; 12 bases line up with TRBD1. The TCR originated in a human donor who donated a stem cell graft to a child with acute myeloid leukemia. In DNA, the CDR3 is TGCAGCGTGGCCCCCCGGGACAGGGGGCCGACAGATACGCAGTATTTT. It yields the protein CSVAPRDRGPTDTQYF.